This is a list of T cell receptor beta chains from one sample in a study of blood T cell repertoires in COVID-19. Using immunoSEQ multiplex PCR, the repertoire was profiled, and TCRdb retains in-frame clones only, with some absent. This sample has tens of thousands of clones, with about 82% found just once. The sequenced sample consisted of peripheral blood. These receptors all stem from a woman aged 55-70 years with acute or convalescent COVID-19. Each CDR3 is given with its conserved first and last residue. D genes are given only for firm matches. The size entry is marked missing in some rows and otherwise reads once, few, many or a size class.

D gene	V gene	J gene	clone size	CDR3 DNA	CDR3 protein
-	TRBV29-1	TRBJ2-7	-	TGCAGCGTTGGCGCAGGGGGGACCTACGAGCAGTACTTC	CSVGAGGTYEQYF
-	TRBV2	TRBJ1-2	-	TGTGCCAGCAAGGGTGGCAGGGCCTATGGCTACACCTTC	CASKGGRAYGYTF
TRBD1	TRBV30	TRBJ1-6	few	TGTGCCTGGAGTCGAGATCCGGGACAGGGAGCCCGTGGACCCCTCCACTTT	CAWSRDPGQGARGPLHF
-	TRBV28	TRBJ1-4	-	TGTGCCAGCAGTTCCCGGGACTCCCAAACTAATGAAAAACTGTTTTTT	CASSSRDSQTNEKLFF
-	TRBV4-3	TRBJ1-1	-	TGCGCCAGCAGCCGGTACGGGGGCACTGAAGCTTTCTTT	CASSRYGGTEAFF
-	TRBV28	TRBJ2-7	-	TGTGCCAGCAGTTTAGCACTAGATACAGGGCCCCTACTCCACGAGCAGTACTTC	CASSLALDTGPLLHEQYF
TRBD1	TRBV10-3	TRBJ1-2	many	TGTGCCATCAATTTAGGGCAACGACAGGGCTATGGCTACACCTTC	CAINLGQRQGYGYTF
TRBD1	TRBV11-2	TRBJ2-1	-	TGTGCCAGCAGCCCCCCCGATGGGACAGGCAGAAATGAGCAGTTCTTC	CASSPPDGTGRNEQFF
-	TRBV5-6	TRBJ1-5	-	TGTGCCAGCAGCTTGTATGGGGAGGCGGGTCAGCCCCAGCATTTT	CASSLYGEAGQPQHF
-	TRBV11-2	TRBJ2-1	-	TGTGCCAGCAGTTCAGGGAAAAATGAGCAGTTCTTC	CASSSGKNEQFF
TRBD2	TRBV7-8	TRBJ2-1	-	TGTGCCAGCAGCTTACTAGCGGGGTCTAACAATGAGCAGTTCTTC	CASSLLAGSNNEQFF
TRBD1	TRBV9	TRBJ1-3	few	TGTGCCAGCAGCCTCGACAGGGGTGGAAACACCATATATTTT	CASSLDRGGNTIYF
-	TRBV19	TRBJ1-2	-	TGTGCCAGTAGTTTAATACAGGTCGCCGACCTATATGGCTACACCTTC	CASSLIQVADLYGYTF